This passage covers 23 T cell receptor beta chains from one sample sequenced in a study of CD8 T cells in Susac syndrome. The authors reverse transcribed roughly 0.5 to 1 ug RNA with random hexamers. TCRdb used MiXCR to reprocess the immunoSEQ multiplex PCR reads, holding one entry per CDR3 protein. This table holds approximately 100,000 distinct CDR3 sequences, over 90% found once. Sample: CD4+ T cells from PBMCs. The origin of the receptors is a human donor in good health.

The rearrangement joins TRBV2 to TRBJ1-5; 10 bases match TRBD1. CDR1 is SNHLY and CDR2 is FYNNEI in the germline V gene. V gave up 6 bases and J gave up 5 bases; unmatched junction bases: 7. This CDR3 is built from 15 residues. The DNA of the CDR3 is TGTGCCAGCAGGGCCCCGGGACAGGGGCATCAGCCCCAGCATTTT. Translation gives CASRAPGQGHQPQHF.

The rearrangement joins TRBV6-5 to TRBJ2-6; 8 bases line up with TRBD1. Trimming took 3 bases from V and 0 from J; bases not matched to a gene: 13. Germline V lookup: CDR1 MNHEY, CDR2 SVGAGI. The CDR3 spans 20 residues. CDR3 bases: TGTGCCAGCAGTTATAGGGCAGGGGGCGTGCGAAGCTCTGGGGCCAACGTCCTGACTTTC. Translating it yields CASSYRAGGVRSSGANVLTF.

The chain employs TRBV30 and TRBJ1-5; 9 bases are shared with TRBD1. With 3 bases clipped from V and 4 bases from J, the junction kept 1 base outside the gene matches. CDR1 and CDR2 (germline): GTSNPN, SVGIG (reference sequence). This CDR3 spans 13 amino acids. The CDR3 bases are TGTGCCTGGAGGGGACAGGGTAATCAGCCCCAGCATTTT. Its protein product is CAWRGQGNQPQHF.

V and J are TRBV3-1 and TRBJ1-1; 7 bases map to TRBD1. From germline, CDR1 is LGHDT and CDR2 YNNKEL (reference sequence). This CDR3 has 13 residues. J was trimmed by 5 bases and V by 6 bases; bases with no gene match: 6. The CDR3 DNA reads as TGTGCCAGCAGTCCCGGGACAGTTACTGAAGCTTTCTTT. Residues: CASSPGTVTEAFF.

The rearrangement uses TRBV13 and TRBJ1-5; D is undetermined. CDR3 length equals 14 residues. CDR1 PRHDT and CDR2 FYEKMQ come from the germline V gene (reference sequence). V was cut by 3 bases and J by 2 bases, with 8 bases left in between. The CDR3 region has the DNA TGTGCCAGCAGCTTCCGGCCTCGCAATCAGCCCCAGCATTTT. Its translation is CASSFRPRNQPQHF.

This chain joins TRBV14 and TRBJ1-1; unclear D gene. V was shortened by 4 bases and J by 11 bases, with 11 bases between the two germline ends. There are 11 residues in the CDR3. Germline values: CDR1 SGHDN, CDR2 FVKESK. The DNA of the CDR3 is TGTGCCAGCAGCCCAAGGGTGGAGGCTTTCTTT. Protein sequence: CASSPRVEAFF.

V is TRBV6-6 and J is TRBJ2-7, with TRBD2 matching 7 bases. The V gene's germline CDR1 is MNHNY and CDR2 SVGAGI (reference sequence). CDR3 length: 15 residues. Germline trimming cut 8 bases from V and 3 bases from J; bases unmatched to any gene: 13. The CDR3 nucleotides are TGTGCCAGCCGAGAAGCAACTAGCGAGCACTACGAGCAGTACTTC. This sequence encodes CASREATSEHYEQYF.

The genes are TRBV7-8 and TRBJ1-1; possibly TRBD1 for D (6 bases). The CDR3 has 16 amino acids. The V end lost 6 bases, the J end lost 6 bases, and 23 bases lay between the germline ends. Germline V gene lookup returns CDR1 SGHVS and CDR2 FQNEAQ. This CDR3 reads CASSRTAGARRAEAFF. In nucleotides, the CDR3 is TGTGCCAGCAGTAGAACAGCGGGGGCGAGGAGGGCTGAAGCTTTCTTT. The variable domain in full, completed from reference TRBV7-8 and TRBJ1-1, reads GAGVSQSPRYKVAKRGQDVALRCDPISGHVSLFWYQQALGQGPEFLTYFQNEAQLDKSGLPSDRFFAERPEGSVSTLKIQRTQQEDSAVYLCASSRTAGARRAEAFFGQGTRLTVV.

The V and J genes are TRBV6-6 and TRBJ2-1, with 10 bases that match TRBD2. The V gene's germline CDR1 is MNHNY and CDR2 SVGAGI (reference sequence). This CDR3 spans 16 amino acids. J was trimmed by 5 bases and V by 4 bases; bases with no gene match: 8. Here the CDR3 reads CASSSPVLAGNNEQFF. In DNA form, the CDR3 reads TGTGCCAGCAGTTCCCCAGTACTAGCGGGGAACAATGAGCAGTTCTTC.

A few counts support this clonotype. The CDR3 is CASSVQGGEQYF. CDR3 DNA sequence: TGTGCCAGCAGTGTACAGGGGGGCGAGCAGTACTTC. This chain uses TRBV27 with TRBJ2-7, with 8 bases that match TRBD1. The CDR3 is 12 amino acids. With V trimmed by 5 bases and J by 6 bases, 3 bases remained unmatched. Germline V gives CDR1 MNHEY, CDR2 SMNVEV (reference sequence).

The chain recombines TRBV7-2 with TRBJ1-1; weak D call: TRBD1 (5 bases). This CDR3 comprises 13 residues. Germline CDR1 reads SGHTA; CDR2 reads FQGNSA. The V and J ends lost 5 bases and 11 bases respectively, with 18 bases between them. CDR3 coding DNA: TGTGCCAGCAGCCCCAGACAGAAGCTAAGCGCTTTCTTT. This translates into CASSPRQKLSAFF.

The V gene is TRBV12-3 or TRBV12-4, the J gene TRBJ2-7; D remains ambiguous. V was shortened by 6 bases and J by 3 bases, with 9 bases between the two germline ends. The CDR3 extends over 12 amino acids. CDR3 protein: CASSPVLYEQYF. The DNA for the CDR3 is TGTGCCAGCAGCCCCGTCCTCTACGAGCAGTACTTC.

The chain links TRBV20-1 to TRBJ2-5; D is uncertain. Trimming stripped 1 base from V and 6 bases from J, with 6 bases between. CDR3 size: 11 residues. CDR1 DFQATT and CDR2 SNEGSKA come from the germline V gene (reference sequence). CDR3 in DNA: TGCAGTGCTAGAGTAGGGCAGACCCAGTACTTC. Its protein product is CSARVGQTQYF.

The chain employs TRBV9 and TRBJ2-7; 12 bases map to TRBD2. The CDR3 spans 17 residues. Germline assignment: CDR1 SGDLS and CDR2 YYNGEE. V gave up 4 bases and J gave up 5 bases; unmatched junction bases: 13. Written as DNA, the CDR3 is TGTGCCAGCAGCCCAAGAGCCCTAGCGGGAGGGCGTAACGAGCAGTACTTC. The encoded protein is CASSPRALAGGRNEQYF.

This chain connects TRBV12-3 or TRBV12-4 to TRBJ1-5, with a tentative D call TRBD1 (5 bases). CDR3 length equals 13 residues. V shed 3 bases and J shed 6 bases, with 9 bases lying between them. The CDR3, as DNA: TGTGCCAGCAGTTTGACCAGGGCTCAGCCCCAGCATTTT. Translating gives CASSLTRAQPQHF.

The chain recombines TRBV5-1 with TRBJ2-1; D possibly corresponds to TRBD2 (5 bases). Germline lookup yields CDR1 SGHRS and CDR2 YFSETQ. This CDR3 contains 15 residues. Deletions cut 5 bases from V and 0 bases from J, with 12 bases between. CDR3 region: CASSPDTSSYNEQFF. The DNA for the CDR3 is TGCGCCAGCAGTCCAGACACTAGCTCCTACAATGAGCAGTTCTTC.

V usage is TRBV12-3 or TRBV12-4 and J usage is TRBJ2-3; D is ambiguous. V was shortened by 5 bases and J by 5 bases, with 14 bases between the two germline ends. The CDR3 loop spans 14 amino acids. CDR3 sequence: CASSPYGVGDTQYF. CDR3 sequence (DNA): TGTGCCAGCAGTCCCTATGGGGTAGGAGATACGCAGTATTTT.

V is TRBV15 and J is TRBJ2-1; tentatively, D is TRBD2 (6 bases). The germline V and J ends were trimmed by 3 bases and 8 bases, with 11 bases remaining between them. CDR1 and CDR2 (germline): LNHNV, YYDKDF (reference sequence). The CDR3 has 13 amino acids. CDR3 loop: CATSRDYVDEQFF. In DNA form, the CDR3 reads TGTGCCACCAGCAGGGACTATGTCGATGAGCAGTTCTTC.

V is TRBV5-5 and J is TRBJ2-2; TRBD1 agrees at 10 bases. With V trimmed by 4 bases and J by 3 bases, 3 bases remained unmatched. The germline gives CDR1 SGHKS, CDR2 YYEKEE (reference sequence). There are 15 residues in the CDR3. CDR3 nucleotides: TGTGCCAGCAGCCGACAGGGGGCGGACACCGGGGAGCTGTTTTTT. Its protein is CASSRQGADTGELFF.

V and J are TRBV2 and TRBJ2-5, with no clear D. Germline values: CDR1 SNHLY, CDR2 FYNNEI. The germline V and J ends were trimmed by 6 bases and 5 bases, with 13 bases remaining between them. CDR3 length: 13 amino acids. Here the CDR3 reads CASRDPDPETQYF. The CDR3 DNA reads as TGTGCCAGCAGGGACCCGGACCCCGAGACCCAGTACTTC.

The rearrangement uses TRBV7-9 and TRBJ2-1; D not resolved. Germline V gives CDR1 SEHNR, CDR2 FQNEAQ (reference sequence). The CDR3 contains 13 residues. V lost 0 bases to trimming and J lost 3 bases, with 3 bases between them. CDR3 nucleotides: TGTGCCAGCAGCTTAGCAAGCTACAATGAGCAGTTCTTC. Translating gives CASSLASYNEQFF.

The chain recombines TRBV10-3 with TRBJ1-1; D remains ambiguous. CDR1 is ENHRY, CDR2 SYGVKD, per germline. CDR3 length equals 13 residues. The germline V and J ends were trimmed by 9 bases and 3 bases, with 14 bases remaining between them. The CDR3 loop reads CAMGRGGDTEAFF. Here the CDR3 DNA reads TGTGCCATGGGTCGTGGAGGTGACACTGAAGCTTTCTTT.

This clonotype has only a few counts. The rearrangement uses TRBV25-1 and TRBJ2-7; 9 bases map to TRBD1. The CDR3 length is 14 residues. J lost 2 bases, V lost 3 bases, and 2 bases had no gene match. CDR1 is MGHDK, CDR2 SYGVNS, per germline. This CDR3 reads CASSDRDRAYEQYF. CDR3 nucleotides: TGTGCCAGCAGTGACCGGGACAGGGCCTACGAGCAGTACTTC.